Listed here are 21 T cell receptor beta chains from one sample, sequenced in a study of T-cell reconstitution after alpha-beta-depleted transplantation in children. This sample's TCRbeta library carried unique molecular identifier barcodes. TCRdb reanalysed the PCR reads using MiXCR and keeps one entry per CDR3 protein. The sample gives a few hundred thousand distinct CDR3 sequences, 10% to 15% of which show up once; around 2.2% is in the top ten. Specimen: PBMCs, mostly from graft donor cells, collected 360 days after TCRalphabeta/CD19-depleted stem cell transplant. These receptors were obtained from a male patient between 10 and 17 years old who had a stem cell transplant for acute myeloid leukemia, so the T cells may come from the graft donor.

V and J are TRBV12-3 or TRBV12-4 and TRBJ2-7; no definite D call. The ends were cut back, 2 bases at V and 2 bases at J, with 10 bases in the middle. The CDR3 extends over 14 amino acids. Written as DNA, the CDR3 is TGTGCCAGCAGTTTAACGACACCGCCCTACGAGCAGTACTTC. It encodes CASSLTTPPYEQYF.

This clonotype was seen a handful of times. This CDR3 reads CASSQTEYEQYF. CDR3 bases: TGTGCCAGCAGCCAGACAGAGTACGAGCAGTACTTC. This chain uses TRBV7-3 with TRBJ2-7; weak D call: TRBD1 (5 bases). V lost 5 bases to trimming and J lost 4 bases, with 9 bases between them. In germline, CDR1 is SGHTA, CDR2 FQGTGA. The CDR3 runs to 12 residues.

The chain is built from TRBV7-2 and TRBJ2-2, with 10 positions matching TRBD1. After removal of 6 bases from V and 0 bases from J, the junction contained 7 bases not matched to a gene. The CDR3 is made up of 17 amino acids. Germline V gene data show CDR1 as SGHTA and CDR2 as FQGNSA. The chain's CDR3 is CASRRPTGGTNTGELFF. CDR3 nucleotides: TGTGCCAGCAGGCGACCGACAGGGGGCACGAACACCGGGGAGCTGTTTTTT.

The genes are TRBV28 and TRBJ1-5, with unresolved D. V lost 3 bases and J 6 bases, leaving 15 bases between the germline ends. This CDR3 is 15 amino acids long. CDR1 and CDR2 from the germline V gene are MDHEN and SYDVKM. The CDR3, as DNA: TGTGCCAGCAGTTTTGGGGTCGGGAGGCGTCAGCCCCAGCATTTT. Amino acids: CASSFGVGRRQPQHF.

This clonotype was recorded a few times. The rearrangement links TRBV5-1 to TRBJ1-2; 8 bases are a match to TRBD1. V dropped 10 bases and J dropped 0; count of bases not matched to a gene: 11. Germline-derived CDR1 and CDR2 are SGHRS and YFSETQ. The CDR3 is made up of 15 amino acids. The CDR3 reads CASAGTGGANYGYTF. DNA of the CDR3: TGCGCCTCAGCCGGGACAGGAGGAGCTAACTATGGCTACACCTTC.

The chain carries TRBV29-1 and TRBJ2-7; the D is unclear. This CDR3 contains 13 residues. The germline gives CDR1 SQVTM, CDR2 ANQGSEA. V dropped 3 bases and J dropped 2 bases, with 11 bases sitting between them. In DNA form, the CDR3 reads TGCAGCGTTGATTCTGACGGTACCTACGAGCAGTACTTC. Residues: CSVDSDGTYEQYF.

This clonotype was seen more than once but under ten times. The gene calls are TRBV15 and TRBJ2-2; TRBD1 aligns across 7 bases. Germline CDR1 LNHNV, CDR2 YYDKDF (reference sequence). This CDR3 comprises 17 residues. J gave up 3 bases and V 2 bases, and 9 bases lay outside the gene matches. CDR3 nucleotides: TGTGCCACCAGCAGATACAAGACAGGGCGATACACCGGGGAGCTGTTTTTT. This sequence encodes CATSRYKTGRYTGELFF.

V gene TRBV20-1 combines with J gene TRBJ2-1; D unresolved. The CDR3 runs to 13 residues. Germline V gene sequence: CDR1 DFQATT, CDR2 SNEGSKA (reference sequence). Trimming pared 3 bases from V and 6 bases from J, leaving 12 bases between. The CDR3 here is CSARVTASNEQFF. Written as DNA, the CDR3 is TGCAGTGCTAGGGTCACAGCCTCCAATGAGCAGTTCTTC.

This clonotype came up a few times. The genes are TRBV2 and TRBJ2-1; D perhaps matches TRBD2 (6 bases). This CDR3 has 12 residues. Trimming shortened V by 11 bases and J by 7 bases, and 15 bases separated the two germline ends. Germline CDR1 and CDR2: SNHLY and FYNNEI. CDR3 nucleotide sequence: TGTGCCGGCCAGACTAGAAGGAATGAGCAGTTCTTC. Its translation is CAGQTRRNEQFF.

The CDR3, as DNA: TGTGCCAGCAGTTTACTAGCTACAGGGGGGCCCTTCGGAGATACGCAGTATTTT. This gives the protein CASSLLATGGPFGDTQYF. The chain links TRBV27 to TRBJ2-3, with TRBD1 matching over 8 bases. Looked up from germline, CDR1 is MNHEY and CDR2 is SMNVEV (reference sequence). J lost 5 bases, V lost 2 bases, and 15 bases had no gene match. This CDR3 spans 18 amino acids.

This CDR3 reads CASRPDLYEQYF. DNA of the CDR3: TGTGCCAGCAGGCCGGACCTCTACGAGCAGTACTTC. J is TRBJ2-7 and V is TRBV2; D gene ambiguous. V lost 6 bases and J 3 bases, leaving 9 bases between the germline ends. The CDR3 sequence is 12 residues long. CDR1 and CDR2 from the germline V gene are SNHLY and FYNNEI.

The rearrangement joins TRBV28 to TRBJ2-7, with a weak D call TRBD2 (6 bases). Germline V gene data show CDR1 as MDHEN and CDR2 as SYDVKM. The CDR3 is 13 residues long. The ends were cut back, 7 bases at V and 3 bases at J, with 13 bases in the middle. CDR3: CASTAGGVYEQYF. The CDR3 DNA sequence: TGTGCCAGCACAGCGGGTGGTGTCTACGAGCAGTACTTC. The full variable domain, in which reference TRBV28 and TRBJ2-7 provide the parts outside the CDR3, is DVKVTQSSRYLVKRTGEKVFLECVQDMDHENMFWYRQDPGLGLRLIYFSYDVKMKEKGDIPEGYSVSREKKERFSLILESASTNQTSMYLCASTAGGVYEQYFGPGTRLTVT.

In the case of this clonotype: Compared with germline, one end of the junction differs, possibly owing to a read error. The rearrangement uses TRBV28 and TRBJ2-7; TRBD2 matches at 10 bases. Germline CDR1 reads MDHEN; CDR2 reads SYDVKM. The CDR3 consists of 14 residues. The CDR3 region is CTSSLSGRRYEQYF. The CDR3 region has the DNA TGTACCAGCAGTCTTAGCGGGAGGAGGTACGAGCAGTACTTC.

Only a few counts were recorded for this clonotype. The chain employs TRBV3-1 and TRBJ1-1; 7 bases are shared with TRBD1. The length of the CDR3 is 15 residues. Germline CDR1 is LGHDT and CDR2 is YNNKEL (reference sequence). Germline trimming cut 3 bases from V and 9 bases from J; bases unmatched to any gene: 13. CDR3 sequence (DNA): TGTGCCAGCAGCCAGACGCCTCCGGGACAGTTACAAGCTTTCTTT. Amino acids: CASSQTPPGQLQAFF.

This clonotype was counted between two and nine times. The chain couples TRBV12-3 or TRBV12-4 to TRBJ1-2; a possible D gene is TRBD1 (6 bases). The CDR3 has 14 residues. V was cut by 6 bases and J by 1 base, with 12 bases left in between. The CDR3 DNA follows: TGTGCCAGCAGAGAAGACAGGCTTAACTATGGCTACACCTTC. Its protein product is CASREDRLNYGYTF.

The chain is built from TRBV11-2 and TRBJ2-7, with a weak D call TRBD1 (5 bases). V was clipped by 0 bases and J by 2 bases, with 8 bases between them. Germline CDR1 SGHAT, CDR2 FQNNGV. The CDR3 is 14 amino acids. The CDR3 DNA follows: TGTGCCAGCAGCTTAGATCGACAGACCTACGAGCAGTACTTC. Its protein product is CASSLDRQTYEQYF.

The gene calls are TRBV7-8 and TRBJ1-4; 7 bases match TRBD1. CDR1 is SGHVS, CDR2 FQNEAQ, per germline. With V trimmed by 5 bases and J by 8 bases, 11 bases remained unmatched. This CDR3 is built from 15 residues. The CDR3 DNA follows: TGTGCCAGCAGCCCAACCCCGGGACAGCGCGAAAAACTGTTTTTT. This encodes CASSPTPGQREKLFF.

This clonotype has a count of ten or more. V is TRBV7-6 and J is TRBJ2-5, with TRBD2 identical over 9 bases. This CDR3 spans 15 amino acids. V gave up 5 bases and J gave up 4 bases; unmatched junction bases: 8. The V gene's germline CDR1 is SGHVS and CDR2 FNYEAQ. The CDR3 region has the DNA TGTGCCAGCAGCCCTCCGATACTAGCGGGAGAGACCCAGTACTTC. Translating it yields CASSPPILAGETQYF.

This sequence joins TRBV5-1 and TRBJ1-1, with D possibly TRBD1 on 6 matching bases. CDR1 is SGHRS and CDR2 is YFSETQ in the germline V gene. This CDR3 has 14 residues. V was pared by 4 bases and J by 1 base, with 11 bases between. The CDR3 bases are TGCGCCAGCAGCGCAGGACAGCCGAACACTGAAGCTTTCTTT. Its translation: CASSAGQPNTEAFF.

This clonotype was seen many times. The chain employs TRBV12-3 or TRBV12-4 and TRBJ2-5; a weak D match, TRBD2 (6 bases). The CDR3 is 14 amino acids. V gave up 0 bases and J gave up 9 bases, with 14 bases separating them. CDR3 residues: CASSLASIAEAQYF. CDR3 sequence (DNA): TGTGCCAGCAGTTTAGCGTCGATAGCGGAGGCCCAGTACTTC.

This clonotype was seen only a few times. The chain carries TRBV20-1 and TRBJ1-6, with D uncertain. Germline V lookup: CDR1 DFQATT, CDR2 SNEGSKA (reference sequence). The CDR3 spans 15 residues. Trimming cost V 7 bases and J 7 bases, with 20 bases left between them. CDR3 residues: CSGIVDATLNSPLHF. In nucleotides, the CDR3 is TGCAGTGGAATTGTGGACGCGACGCTAAATTCACCCCTCCACTTT.